Sequencing of this T cell receptor (beta chain) was carried out in a study of CD8+ T cells in alopecia areata. Study-wide results and caveats: Relative to mice, TCR sharing across patients was less clear, a difference possibly HLA-related.

This clone has just a few counts. What it binds is unknown. The germline V gene encodes CDR1 SGHAT and CDR2 FQDESV (reference sequence). The germline V and J ends were trimmed by 5 bases and 0 bases, with 20 bases remaining between them. This CDR3 is 18 amino acids long. Reverse transcription of extracted RNA yielded cDNA, which provided the sequencing template. The method was immunoSEQ multiplex PCR; TCRdb's version includes in-frame clones alone and lacks a portion of them. The table includes around 150,000 clones, roughly 50% detected once. The sequenced material came from CD4+ T cells sorted from blood. J is TRBJ1-3 and V is TRBV11-1, with a tentative D call TRBD1 (5 bases). The source of this sequence is a human donor in good health. The CDR3 protein is CASSPRQTRHSSGNTIYF. The CDR3, as DNA: TGTGCCAGCAGCCCACGACAGACTCGACACAGCTCTGGAAACACCATATATTTT.